Included here is one T cell receptor (beta chain) sequence, with context. The antigen is undetermined. TCRdb's table, derived via immunoSEQ multiplex PCR, lists solely in-frame clones and lacks some. The top ten clones hold about 0.73% of a sample with roughly 80,000 clones, around 80% of them seen once. The CDR3 has 15 residues. Per the germline V gene, CDR1 is WSHSY and CDR2 is SAAADI. Unmatched junction bases numbered 3, after V lost 2 bases and J lost 2 bases. The sample belongs to a study of OX40 agonist ivuxolimab in advanced cancers. The study, taken as a whole, reports: Both CD4+ and CD8+ T cell populations in blood had undergone clonal expansion by week 6 at 0.1 to 3.0 mg/kg.

The material was CD4+ or CD8+ T cells sorted from blood, obtained in a trial of the OX40 agonist ivuxolimab. This chain uses TRBV10-2 with TRBJ2-7; 10 bases match TRBD1. The clonotype comes from an adult with an advanced solid tumor such as melanoma, head and neck, liver or kidney cancer. The CDR3 DNA reads TGCGCCAGCAGTGAGCCGGGACAGGGGACCTACGAGCAGTACTTC. Its protein is CASSEPGQGTYEQYF.